Listed below are T cell receptor beta chains from one sample, sequenced in a study of T cells after yellow fever vaccination. TCRdb re-called the 5' RACE reads through MiXCR, storing one row per CDR3 protein. Among roughly 150,000 distinct CDR3 sequences listed, 6.5% to 8.5% were seen once. The sample in question was CD4+ T cells sorted from PBMCs, obtained 5 days after the yellow fever booster vaccination. The origin of the receptors is a man aged 25-45 years who received the YFV17D yellow fever vaccine. Both conserved end residues are part of each CDR3. Fields, in order: V gene, J gene, clone size, D gene, CDR3 protein, CDR3 DNA. A D gene is named only where the DNA matches it firmly. The size entry is marked missing in some rows and otherwise reads once, few, many or a size class.

V gene: TRBV12-3/TRBV12-4; J gene: TRBJ2-7; clone size: many; D gene: -; CDR3 protein: CASGRTDSYEQYF; CDR3 DNA: TGTGCCAGCGGACGGACGGACTCCTACGAGCAGTACTTC
V gene: TRBV5-1; J gene: TRBJ2-1; clone size: many; D gene: -; CDR3 protein: CASSFPYNEQFF; CDR3 DNA: TGCGCCAGCAGCTTTCCGTACAATGAGCAGTTCTTC
V gene: TRBV4-3; J gene: TRBJ2-1; clone size: -; D gene: -; CDR3 protein: CASSQELAQRGFF; CDR3 DNA: TGCGCCAGTAGCCAAGAGTTGGCCCAGAGAGGGTTCTTC
V gene: TRBV4-3; J gene: TRBJ1-5; clone size: many; D gene: -; CDR3 protein: CASSQDFQGRNQPQHF; CDR3 DNA: TGCGCCAGCAGCCAAGACTTCCAGGGACGAAATCAGCCCCAGCATTTT
V gene: TRBV6-1; J gene: TRBJ2-3; clone size: many; D gene: -; CDR3 protein: CASTAKGPGIGTQYF; CDR3 DNA: TGTGCCAGCACCGCCAAGGGTCCGGGGATAGGTACGCAGTATTTT
V gene: TRBV9; J gene: TRBJ2-7; clone size: many; D gene: -; CDR3 protein: CASGRGVSYEQYF; CDR3 DNA: TGTGCCAGCGGGCGTGGCGTCTCCTACGAGCAGTACTTC
V gene: TRBV2; J gene: TRBJ2-2; clone size: -; D gene: TRBD2; CDR3 protein: CTSSFQSGGAAITGELFF; CDR3 DNA: TGTACCAGCAGTTTCCAAAGCGGGGGGGCTGCGATTACCGGGGAGCTGTTTTTT
V gene: TRBV20-1; J gene: TRBJ2-1; clone size: many; D gene: TRBD2; CDR3 protein: CSARSLAGGFDEQFF; CDR3 DNA: TGCAGTGCTAGAAGTCTAGCGGGAGGTTTCGATGAGCAGTTCTTC
V gene: TRBV28; J gene: TRBJ1-1; clone size: many; D gene: -; CDR3 protein: CASSSPRGVSEAFF; CDR3 DNA: TGTGCCAGCAGCTCACCAAGGGGGGTGTCTGAAGCTTTCTTT
V gene: TRBV6-1; J gene: TRBJ2-7; clone size: many; D gene: TRBD2; CDR3 protein: CASRASGGYYEQYF; CDR3 DNA: TGTGCCAGCAGGGCTAGCGGGGGATACTACGAGCAGTACTTC